Listed below are T cell receptor beta chains from one sample, sequenced in a study of blood T cell repertoires in COVID-19. TCRdb's copy holds only in-frame clones and misses some; the assay was immunoSEQ multiplex PCR. This sample carries 45,000 to 65,000 clones, 80% to 85% of them seen once, and the ten largest clones take 10% to 15%. Sequencing input: peripheral blood. These receptors originate from a woman of 80 years or more with acute or convalescent COVID-19. Each CDR3 is given with its conserved first and last residue. A D gene is named only where the DNA matches it firmly. Clone size is stated in some rows and not others, as once, few, many or a class when expanded.

abundance: NA; v_gene: TRBV7-2; d_gene: NA; j_gene: TRBJ1-1; CDR3nt: TGTGCCAGCAGGGAGGATATGAACACTGAAGCTTTCTTT; CDR3aa: CASREDMNTEAFF
abundance: NA; v_gene: TRBV19; d_gene: NA; j_gene: TRBJ1-3; CDR3nt: TGTGCCAGTTCAGGGTTTGCCGGAAACACCATATATTTT; CDR3aa: CASSGFAGNTIYF
abundance: NA; v_gene: TRBV10-2; d_gene: TRBD1; j_gene: TRBJ1-2; CDR3nt: TGCGCCAGCAGTGAGTCGGGCAGGGGGCTTGGCTACACCTTC; CDR3aa: CASSESGRGLGYTF
abundance: NA; v_gene: TRBV13; d_gene: TRBD1; j_gene: TRBJ1-1; CDR3nt: TGTGCCAGCAGCAGGGACAGGGGGAACACTGAAGCTTTCTTT; CDR3aa: CASSRDRGNTEAFF
abundance: once; v_gene: TRBV5-4; d_gene: TRBD2; j_gene: TRBJ2-1; CDR3nt: TGTGCCAGCAGCTTCACGAGCGGGGACTACAATGAGCAGTTCTTC; CDR3aa: CASSFTSGDYNEQFF
abundance: few; v_gene: TRBV6-5; d_gene: TRBD1; j_gene: TRBJ1-5; CDR3nt: TGTGCCCTCCAGGACAGGGTCGAAAATCAGCCCCAGCATTTT; CDR3aa: CALQDRVENQPQHF
abundance: NA; v_gene: TRBV2; d_gene: TRBD1; j_gene: TRBJ1-1; CDR3nt: TGTGCCAGCAGTAAACAGGGGGTCATGAACACTGAAGCTTTCTTT; CDR3aa: CASSKQGVMNTEAFF
abundance: NA; v_gene: TRBV30; d_gene: NA; j_gene: TRBJ1-2; CDR3nt: TGTGCCTGGAGGGTTCCCCGTGAGGGCCGCGCTGGCTACACCTTC; CDR3aa: CAWRVPREGRAGYTF
abundance: NA; v_gene: TRBV3-1/TRBV3-2; d_gene: NA; j_gene: TRBJ1-2; CDR3nt: TGTGCCAGCAGCCAAGGGGGACTTAACTATGGCTACACCTTC; CDR3aa: CASSQGGLNYGYTF
abundance: NA; v_gene: TRBV5-1; d_gene: TRBD2; j_gene: TRBJ2-3; CDR3nt: TGCGCCAGCAGCTTGGCCGTGGCGGGGGACAGCACAGATACGCAGTATTTT; CDR3aa: CASSLAVAGDSTDTQYF
abundance: NA; v_gene: TRBV5-4; d_gene: NA; j_gene: TRBJ2-5; CDR3nt: TGTGCCAGCAGCTCGAGGAGGGACAGTCAAGAGACCCAGTACTTC; CDR3aa: CASSSRRDSQETQYF
abundance: NA; v_gene: TRBV3-1/TRBV3-2; d_gene: NA; j_gene: TRBJ1-6; CDR3nt: TGTGCCAGCAGCCAAGGAACGGGTTCACCCCTCCACTTT; CDR3aa: CASSQGTGSPLHF
abundance: NA; v_gene: TRBV3-1/TRBV3-2; d_gene: TRBD2; j_gene: TRBJ2-5; CDR3nt: TGTGCCAGCAGCCAAGGGGGACTAGCCCAAGAGACCCAGTACTTC; CDR3aa: CASSQGGLAQETQYF
abundance: few; v_gene: TRBV5-1; d_gene: TRBD1; j_gene: TRBJ1-6; CDR3nt: TGCGCCAGCAGCTTGGCGCAGGGGGGTATGGATTCACCCCTCCACTTT; CDR3aa: CASSLAQGGMDSPLHF
abundance: NA; v_gene: TRBV2; d_gene: TRBD1; j_gene: TRBJ1-1; CDR3nt: TGTGCCAGCAGCGGGCCGGGACAGAAGAACACTGAAGCTTTCTTT; CDR3aa: CASSGPGQKNTEAFF
abundance: once; v_gene: TRBV5-1; d_gene: TRBD1; j_gene: TRBJ2-2; CDR3nt: TGCGCCAGCAGCCGTGGCGGGACAGGGACCACCGGGGAGCTGTTTTTT; CDR3aa: CASSRGGTGTTGELFF
abundance: few; v_gene: TRBV29-1; d_gene: TRBD1; j_gene: TRBJ1-2; CDR3nt: TGCAGCGCGGGGGACAGCCGTGACTATGGCTACACCTTC; CDR3aa: CSAGDSRDYGYTF
abundance: NA; v_gene: TRBV5-1; d_gene: NA; j_gene: TRBJ1-1; CDR3nt: TGCGCCAGCAGCTTGATGGGCGTGGGGAGCACTGAAGCTTTCTTT; CDR3aa: CASSLMGVGSTEAFF
abundance: NA; v_gene: TRBV19; d_gene: NA; j_gene: TRBJ1-3; CDR3nt: TGTGCCAGTTGCAAGGACATTAGCTCTGGAAACACCATATATTTT; CDR3aa: CASCKDISSGNTIYF
abundance: once; v_gene: TRBV12-5; d_gene: NA; j_gene: TRBJ1-1; CDR3nt: TGTGCTAGTGGGCCGTCTATTGACACTGAAGCTTTCTTT; CDR3aa: CASGPSIDTEAFF
abundance: NA; v_gene: TRBV9; d_gene: TRBD2; j_gene: TRBJ2-1; CDR3nt: TGTGCCAGCAGCGTAGACAACGGGGGGGCCAATGAGCAGTTCTTC; CDR3aa: CASSVDNGGANEQFF
abundance: NA; v_gene: TRBV2; d_gene: TRBD1; j_gene: TRBJ1-1; CDR3nt: TGTGCCAGCAATTTACTCGGGACAGACGAAGCTTTCTTT; CDR3aa: CASNLLGTDEAFF
abundance: few; v_gene: TRBV3-1/TRBV3-2; d_gene: NA; j_gene: TRBJ1-3; CDR3nt: TGTGCCAGCAGCCAAGCGGGGGACCCCGGAAACACCATATATTTT; CDR3aa: CASSQAGDPGNTIYF
abundance: NA; v_gene: TRBV7-9; d_gene: NA; j_gene: TRBJ2-2; CDR3nt: TGTGCCAGCAGCCCAGGTGGCAGCGCGAACACCGGGGAACTGTTTTTT; CDR3aa: CASSPGGSANTGELFF
abundance: NA; v_gene: TRBV11-2; d_gene: NA; j_gene: TRBJ1-6; CDR3nt: TGTGCCAGCAGCTTACCAACAGGGAACCGCCCCACACCCCTCCACTTT; CDR3aa: CASSLPTGNRPTPLHF
abundance: NA; v_gene: TRBV12-3/TRBV12-4; d_gene: NA; j_gene: TRBJ1-2; CDR3nt: TGTGCCAGCAGTTTGACAGAACTTAACTTC; CDR3aa: CASSLTELNF
abundance: NA; v_gene: TRBV18; d_gene: TRBD1; j_gene: TRBJ1-2; CDR3nt: TGTGCCAGCTCACCGGGACAGGGCCCCTATGGCTACACCTTC; CDR3aa: CASSPGQGPYGYTF
abundance: once; v_gene: TRBV28; d_gene: TRBD1; j_gene: TRBJ2-5; CDR3nt: TGTGCCAGCAGCTCAACCAGGGACAGCCACCAAGAGACCCAGTACTTC; CDR3aa: CASSSTRDSHQETQYF
abundance: few; v_gene: TRBV4-2; d_gene: NA; j_gene: TRBJ2-1; CDR3nt: TGTGCCAGCAGCCAAGATTGGGCAGGTGTCTACAATGAGCAGTTCTTC; CDR3aa: CASSQDWAGVYNEQFF
abundance: NA; v_gene: TRBV3-1/TRBV3-2; d_gene: NA; j_gene: TRBJ2-3; CDR3nt: TGTGCCAGCAGCCAAGTCTCAGATACGCAGTATTTT; CDR3aa: CASSQVSDTQYF
abundance: NA; v_gene: TRBV19; d_gene: NA; j_gene: TRBJ2-7; CDR3nt: TGTGCCAGTAGTAAGGGACACCCGGTGGAGGAGCAGTACTTC; CDR3aa: CASSKGHPVEEQYF
abundance: NA; v_gene: TRBV11-3; d_gene: TRBD1; j_gene: TRBJ1-4; CDR3nt: TGTGCCAGCAGTATGGGACAGGGCGTGTCCGGAGAAAAACTGTTTTTT; CDR3aa: CASSMGQGVSGEKLFF
abundance: NA; v_gene: TRBV5-4; d_gene: TRBD1; j_gene: TRBJ1-2; CDR3nt: TGTGCCAGCAGCTTGGGGGCAGGGGGGAACTATGGCTACACCTTC; CDR3aa: CASSLGAGGNYGYTF
abundance: NA; v_gene: TRBV11-2; d_gene: TRBD2; j_gene: TRBJ2-7; CDR3nt: TGTGCCAGCAGCTTAGATCCGGGACTAGCGGGATACGAGCAGTACTTC; CDR3aa: CASSLDPGLAGYEQYF
abundance: once; v_gene: TRBV5-1; d_gene: NA; j_gene: TRBJ2-1; CDR3nt: TGCGCCAGCAGCTTGGCCGGGTATGAGCAGTTCTTC; CDR3aa: CASSLAGYEQFF
abundance: NA; v_gene: TRBV6-4; d_gene: NA; j_gene: TRBJ2-2; CDR3nt: TGTGCCAGCAGTCGACAGTTGAACACCGGGGAGCTGTTTTTT; CDR3aa: CASSRQLNTGELFF
abundance: NA; v_gene: TRBV11-2; d_gene: NA; j_gene: TRBJ2-7; CDR3nt: TGTGCCAGCAGCAAACCGGGACTCTCCTACGAGCAGTACTTC; CDR3aa: CASSKPGLSYEQYF
abundance: NA; v_gene: TRBV6-5; d_gene: TRBD1; j_gene: TRBJ2-2; CDR3nt: TGTGCCACCATTGGACAGGAACAAACCGGGGAGCTGTTTTTT; CDR3aa: CATIGQEQTGELFF
abundance: NA; v_gene: TRBV6-1; d_gene: NA; j_gene: TRBJ2-3; CDR3nt: TGTGCCAGCAGTGACAGGGGTTACACAGATACGCAGTATTTT; CDR3aa: CASSDRGYTDTQYF
abundance: NA; v_gene: TRBV13; d_gene: TRBD1; j_gene: TRBJ2-7; CDR3nt: TGTGCCAGCAGCTTCCCGGGACAGGGGCGACACGAGCAGTACTTC; CDR3aa: CASSFPGQGRHEQYF